This T cell receptor (beta chain) was captured by sequencing in a study of cytomegalovirus exposure and HLA in healthy donors (dated by TCRdb to 2016 to 2017). Broadly, across the study: An earlier analysis of 587 of the donors reported about 250 Gb of sequence data and roughly 110 million unique TCR beta sequences from some 180 million T cells. Approximately 300 gigabases of sequencing data and 78 million or so unique TCR sequences were included in an early release covering around 650 HLA-typed donors. The genetic ancestry cluster associated with self-reported Caucasian donors included around four fifths of the 300 to 450 genotyped donors. The study aimed to test whether cataloging public T cell receptors could reveal signatures of past pathogen exposure. Using immunosequencing, the study profiled T cell repertoires from 666 subjects and related those repertoires to cytomegalovirus serostatus. In addition to the first cohort of 666 subjects, a separate validation cohort of 120 different subjects was used. High-throughput TCR immunosequencing, statistical association of individual TCRs with disease status, and machine learning were combined to predict cytomegalovirus infection status. To study patterns of TCR occurrence, a later analysis re-analyzed previously published TCR beta repertoires from several hundred donors and added high-resolution HLA genotyping. In the later analysis, no new phenotypic data were used to find candidate immune exposures; instead, reliance was placed on TCR beta sequences and their occurrence across donors. An earlier analysis of about 600 of the donors used high-throughput TCR beta sequencing to judge whether each TCR beta V gene segment behaved as functional or pseudogenic. Donor age, sex, ethnicity and CMV serostatus were compiled together with the repertoire data. In a later genetic analysis, genome-wide SNP genotypes for about 55% of the 666 donors were used, and that subset was treated as a discovery cohort. All discovery cohort repertoires had been generated using a single sequencing platform. HLA typing covered class I and class II loci at four-digit resolution. Typing coverage differed by locus: A, B, C, DRB1 and DQB1 were typed in about 620-630 donors, DQA1 in approximately 520, DPA1 in some 570, and DPB1 in approximately 450. A handful of DR-DQ haplotypes were handled as single units for association and clustering because linkage in the cohort was strong. On average, about 240,000 unique TCR beta nucleotide sequences were sequenced per donor among some 430 genotyped donors of the cohort, with roughly 19% of those sequences being non-productive.

The cohort comprised several hundred healthy bone marrow donors. All cohort members were sampled while nominally healthy, although unrecorded immune exposures were likely present. The donor was CMV seropositive and was included in the group of almost 300 seropositive cohort members. Each donor provided a peripheral blood sample, and peripheral blood mononuclear cells were used for TCR beta sequencing. Genomic DNA extraction from the blood cell samples was performed with the Qiagen DNeasy Blood Extraction Kit. Libraries were built with the immunoSEQ multiplex PCR assay. For the multiplex PCR, a mixture combining 60 forward primers for TCR Vbeta segments and 13 reverse primers for TCR Jbeta segments was used. The CDR3 region of rearranged TCR beta genes was amplified from genomic DNA by a multiplex PCR assay. The Illumina HiSeq System was used to sequence the amplified TCR beta libraries as 87-base-pair reads. For the original study's pipeline: In a later analysis, around 80 million unique TCR beta chains were counted across the roughly 610 repertoires, and approximately 11 million of these chains were shared by at least two donors. Raw reads were error-corrected and collapsed into unique sequences with a nearest-neighbor algorithm that merged closely related sequences to remove PCR and sequencing errors. V, D and J gene segments were assigned by aligning CDR3 sequences to IMGT reference sequences. For a sequence to be retained, a match of at least six nucleotides was required to both a V gene segment and a J gene segment. Rearrangements were classified as productive when the CDR3 lacked stop codons and remained in frame with V and J, and all other rearrangements were classified as non-productive. CDR3 was defined by IMGT convention, running from the second conserved V-encoded cysteine to the conserved J-encoded phenylalanine. The earlier analysis of a few hundred of the donors excluded any sequence lacking an unambiguous match to a single V gene segment. An earlier analysis of several hundred of the donors classified V segments as functional when productive rearrangements were above 56.7% and as segregating when the standard deviation between donors was above 5%. A statistical classification framework was built for diagnosing cytomegalovirus status from the catalog of TCR beta chain sequences. V and J gene assignment, in a later analysis, came from comparing TCR nucleotide sequences with IMGT/GENE-DB human TR gene sequences. The TCRdist pipeline was used in a later analysis to assign CDR3 sequences and most-parsimonious VDJ recombination scenarios. In a later analysis, every TCR beta chain was defined by the combination of its CDR3 amino acid sequence and its V-gene family, and reads without a unique V-gene family were dropped. To address suspected cross-contamination and a sequencing artifact, a later analysis removed a few hundred highly shared, low-generation-probability nucleotide sequences. A later analysis calculated a clonal expansion index for each public chain from normalized within-repertoire ranks of inferred template counts. Generation probabilities in a later analysis came from a VDJ recombination model fitted to out-of-frame rearrangements, and those results were checked against IGoR. A later analysis scored TCR-TCR, TCR-HLA and TCR-CMV co-occurrence with hypergeometric tests, applying a repertoire-size bias correction to TCR pairs. A later analysis estimated false discovery rates by permuting HLA or CMV assignments 20 times. In a later analysis, co-occurring TCRs were grouped using DBSCAN, with TCRdist sequence similarity added in when clustering inside HLA-allele-positive subsets. For co-occurrence clustering, repertoires with fewer than 30,000 or more than 120,000 public chains were excluded, along with five repertoires with anomalous nucleotide sharing. Sourced from immuneACCESS, this table was stored by TCRdb with only in-frame sequences that have V and J called. A share of the clones is absent; for the studies checked, an unresolved V gene accounts for under half, and the remainder has no known explanation. D and trimming come from the DNA, and the V and J calls and clone size come from that table. Present in this sample are roughly 120,000 clones, around 77% of which were seen just once. 4% to 5% of the sample is taken by the ten largest.

Measured from the cysteine to the phenylalanine, the CDR3 is 13 residues long. The CDR3 DNA has 39 bases and is translated from base 1. Relative to germline, V is 7 bases shorter and J is 10 bases shorter, with 14 bases between their ends. Per the germline V gene, MGHDK is the CDR1 and SYGVNS is the CDR2. This clone was seen only once. The clone's antigen remains unknown. There are no base qualities to consult, and no much larger clone falls within one base. What the research found in general, with its limitations: Most TCR sequences were observed very rarely across donors, whereas some public TCRs were present in many individuals. In a later analysis, TCR association rates were found to vary across HLA loci, with the most associated TCRs seen for DRB1 alleles and the fewest for HLA-C alleles. In a later analysis, several top co-occurrence clusters were reported to appear linked to parvovirus B19, influenza, CMV and Epstein-Barr virus. In a later analysis, HLA-associated TCR beta chains were found to be more clonally expanded and to have lower generation probabilities than equally common non-associated chains. The classifier was reported to diagnose cytomegalovirus status with high specificity and sensitivity in both the original cohort and the validation cohort. Immune exposure information for the cohort was limited to CMV serostatus. Linkage disequilibrium might explain the correlated functional status among segregating V segments, but an unknown experimental factor could not be excluded. In vitro tests confirmed that three of the cytomegalovirus-associated TCR beta chains recognize cytomegalovirus antigens. An association between a missense DCLRE1C variant and V-gene and J-gene trimming of TCR beta chains was found in a later genetic analysis and replicated in an independent cohort. A later genetic analysis reported fewer N-insertions in productive TCRs among donors in an Asian-associated ancestry cluster than the approximately 700-donor mean. In an earlier analysis of about 540 of the donors, most TCR beta V segments were observed in productive rearrangements about 90% or about 30% of the time, broadly matching IMGT annotations. The authors suggested that the approach could potentially be generalized to other disease states and immunological phenotypes. In this cohort, only TCR beta chains were sequenced, and detectable features were limited by the absence of alpha or paired-chain data. In a later analysis, 16,951 TCR beta sequences were associated with specific HLA alleles at a false discovery rate of 0.05. Assigning TCR associations to individual alleles was difficult when HLA alleles, especially DR and DQ, strongly co-occurred. Because the 87-base-pair reads could not distinguish some IMGT-functional V segments, including TRBV6-2 and TRBV6-3, those segments were excluded. A total of 164 TCR beta chains were listed by the study as associated with cytomegalovirus. A further reported finding was that TCR beta sequences accurately predicted the HLA-A and HLA-B alleles for most subjects in the first cohort. Seventeen rarely observed V segments, including chromosome 9 orphons, were excluded from the earlier analysis of approximately 500 of the donors because counts were too low. Because HLA typing was missing for some donors at each locus, association tests included only the typed subset. Roughly uniform sequencing depth across donors was assumed in presence/absence analyses, although this assumption may not hold. According to a later analysis, most CMV-associated TCR beta chains appeared to be HLA-restricted, and the HLA associations seemed to be driven largely by CMV exposure. The sequencing pipeline was judged likely to have produced a cluster of highly shared sequence variants as a technical artifact.

This chain joins TRBV25-1 to TRBJ1-6, with a weak D call of TRBD1 (5 bases match). Sequencing was done on a sample of PBMCs. The sequence was obtained from a man in his fifties or sixties in good health and CMV-seropositive. The CDR3 in this case is CASTAQGGSPLHF. The DNA sequence reads TGTGCCAGCACGGCGCAGGGAGGGTCACCCCTCCACTTT.